The rows below give T cell receptor beta chains drawn from one sample of a study of early T cells in non-severe SARS-CoV-2 infection. TCRdb redid the calling of the 5' RACE reads with MiXCR, one entry per CDR3 protein. The table includes 85,000 to 90,000 distinct CDR3 sequences, under 15% detected once. Specimen: whole blood. The receptor source for this set is an adult who was a healthcare worker with PCR-confirmed SARS-CoV-2 infection or an uninfected control (not recorded which). The CDR3 runs from the conserved cysteine through the conserved F or W. The D gene is left open where the match is weak. Not all rows give a size; the values are once, few, many and, for expanded clones, a class.

clone_size: few
j_call: TRBJ2-7
d_call: .
v_call: TRBV7-9
cdr3_nt: TGTGCCAGCAACGGCTTCAATCCCCCGGGTACCTACGAGCAGTACTTC
cdr3_aa: CASNGFNPPGTYEQYF

clone_size: few
j_call: TRBJ2-1
d_call: TRBD2
v_call: TRBV29-1
cdr3_nt: TGCAGCGTTGTTGGCGGGAGCTACAATGAGCAGTTCTTC
cdr3_aa: CSVVGGSYNEQFF

clone_size: many
j_call: TRBJ2-5
d_call: TRBD2
v_call: TRBV29-1
cdr3_nt: TGCAGCGCAAGCGGGAGGGCCGGCGAGACCCAGTACTTC
cdr3_aa: CSASGRAGETQYF

clone_size: .
j_call: TRBJ2-1
d_call: .
v_call: TRBV29-1
cdr3_nt: TGCAGCGTTGAAGAGAACCTCCATGAGCAGTTCTTC
cdr3_aa: CSVEENLHEQFF

clone_size: .
j_call: TRBJ2-5
d_call: .
v_call: TRBV10-2
cdr3_nt: TGCGCCAGCAGTGAGGGGGTAGCGGCTCTTGCGACCCAGTACTTC
cdr3_aa: CASSEGVAALATQYF

clone_size: .
j_call: TRBJ1-1
d_call: TRBD1
v_call: TRBV7-9
cdr3_nt: TGTGCCAGCAGCCCCGGACAGGACCATGACACTGAAGCTTTCTTT
cdr3_aa: CASSPGQDHDTEAFF

clone_size: many
j_call: TRBJ2-3
d_call: .
v_call: TRBV24-1
cdr3_nt: TGTGCCACCAGTGACTTTACTAGTCGCACAGATACGCAGTATTTT
cdr3_aa: CATSDFTSRTDTQYF

clone_size: few
j_call: TRBJ1-1
d_call: .
v_call: TRBV29-1
cdr3_nt: TGCAGCGTTTCCCTGGGGGGCACTGAAGCTTTCTTT
cdr3_aa: CSVSLGGTEAFF

clone_size: few
j_call: TRBJ1-6
d_call: .
v_call: TRBV7-2
cdr3_nt: .
cdr3_aa: CASSFWGTGSPLHF

clone_size: .
j_call: TRBJ1-1
d_call: .
v_call: TRBV21-1
cdr3_nt: TGTGCCAGCAAGGGGGGGGCCACTGAAGCTTTCTTT
cdr3_aa: CASKGGATEAFF

clone_size: few
j_call: TRBJ1-4
d_call: .
v_call: TRBV19
cdr3_nt: TGTGCCAGTAGTAACCAGGGTTCATGGGAAAAACTGTTTTTT
cdr3_aa: CASSNQGSWEKLFF

clone_size: few
j_call: TRBJ2-3
d_call: .
v_call: TRBV19
cdr3_nt: TGTGCCAGTAGTAAGGGGCTCGTGAGCAACACAGATACGCAGTATTTT
cdr3_aa: CASSKGLVSNTDTQYF

clone_size: .
j_call: TRBJ1-5
d_call: .
v_call: TRBV12-3/TRBV12-4
cdr3_nt: TGTGCCAGCAGTTTTAGGGGGCAGCCCCAGCATTTT
cdr3_aa: CASSFRGQPQHF

clone_size: many
j_call: TRBJ2-7
d_call: .
v_call: TRBV20-1
cdr3_nt: TGCAGTGCTCCCGACTTGAACTCCTACGAGCAGTACTTC
cdr3_aa: CSAPDLNSYEQYF

clone_size: few
j_call: TRBJ1-1
d_call: .
v_call: TRBV20-1
cdr3_nt: TGCAGTGCTAGTGGGGAGGACATACAGGCTGAAGCTTTCTTT
cdr3_aa: CSASGEDIQAEAFF

clone_size: many
j_call: TRBJ2-1
d_call: TRBD1
v_call: TRBV7-2
cdr3_nt: TGTGCCAGCAGCCACAGGGGCGCCTTTTTCTACAATGAGCAGTTCTTC
cdr3_aa: CASSHRGAFFYNEQFF

clone_size: few
j_call: TRBJ2-2
d_call: TRBD2
v_call: TRBV20-1
cdr3_nt: TGCAGTGCCCCCCTCGGACTAGCGGACACCGGGGAGCTGTTTTTT
cdr3_aa: CSAPLGLADTGELFF

clone_size: .
j_call: TRBJ1-5
d_call: .
v_call: TRBV29-1
cdr3_nt: TGCAGCGCTGAGATAGACGGAAGCAATAGCAATCAGCCCCAGCATTTT
cdr3_aa: CSAEIDGSNSNQPQHF

clone_size: .
j_call: TRBJ1-1
d_call: .
v_call: TRBV6-2/TRBV6-3
cdr3_nt: TGTGCCAGCAGTTACTCTGGGGCGCGCACTGAAGCTTTCTTT
cdr3_aa: CASSYSGARTEAFF

clone_size: .
j_call: TRBJ1-1
d_call: .
v_call: TRBV29-1
cdr3_nt: TGCAGCGTTGATAGCACTGAAGCTTTCTTT
cdr3_aa: CSVDSTEAFF

clone_size: few
j_call: TRBJ2-3
d_call: .
v_call: TRBV24-1
cdr3_nt: TGTGCCACCAGTGACCCGGACGAGGTAGATACGCAGTATTTT
cdr3_aa: CATSDPDEVDTQYF

clone_size: .
j_call: TRBJ2-3
d_call: .
v_call: TRBV7-9
cdr3_nt: TGTGCCAGCAGCCCCCTGATGGGGCAGAGGGCAGATACGCAGTATTTT
cdr3_aa: CASSPLMGQRADTQYF

clone_size: few
j_call: TRBJ2-1
d_call: TRBD2
v_call: TRBV28
cdr3_nt: TGTGCCAGCGGGGGTCTAGCGGCCTACAATGAGCAGTTCTTC
cdr3_aa: CASGGLAAYNEQFF

clone_size: .
j_call: TRBJ2-1
d_call: TRBD2
v_call: TRBV18
cdr3_nt: TGTGCCAGCTCACGACTAGCGGGAGACAATGAGCAGTTCTTC
cdr3_aa: CASSRLAGDNEQFF

clone_size: few
j_call: TRBJ1-5
d_call: .
v_call: TRBV6-1
cdr3_nt: TGTGCCAGCAGTGCGGAGGGAATGATCAATCAGCCCCAGCATTTT
cdr3_aa: CASSAEGMINQPQHF

clone_size: .
j_call: TRBJ1-1
d_call: .
v_call: TRBV7-9
cdr3_nt: TGTGCCAGCATCCTTAGTGGTTTGGACACTGAAGCTTTCTTT
cdr3_aa: CASILSGLDTEAFF

clone_size: few
j_call: TRBJ1-4
d_call: .
v_call: TRBV5-1
cdr3_nt: TGCGCCAGCAGCTACACCGGGACGGAGGATGAAAAACTGTTTTTT
cdr3_aa: CASSYTGTEDEKLFF

clone_size: .
j_call: TRBJ2-2
d_call: .
v_call: TRBV3-1
cdr3_nt: TGTGCCAGCAGCTCAAGCCCGAACACCGGGGAGCTGTTTTTT
cdr3_aa: CASSSSPNTGELFF

clone_size: .
j_call: TRBJ2-7
d_call: .
v_call: TRBV7-9
cdr3_nt: TGTGCCAGCAGCCCCGTTGGACGGGCCTACGAGCAGTACTTC
cdr3_aa: CASSPVGRAYEQYF

clone_size: few
j_call: TRBJ2-1
d_call: TRBD2
v_call: TRBV12-3/TRBV12-4
cdr3_nt: TGTGCCAGCAGTCTGGGGGGAGGGCCGTCTAATGAGCAGTTCTTC
cdr3_aa: CASSLGGGPSNEQFF

clone_size: few
j_call: TRBJ2-7
d_call: .
v_call: TRBV28
cdr3_nt: TGTGCCAGCAGTCGGGACCTCTACGAGCAGTACTTC
cdr3_aa: CASSRDLYEQYF

clone_size: many
j_call: TRBJ1-6
d_call: .
v_call: TRBV7-2
cdr3_nt: TGTGCCAGCAGCTTAGTAGGGTTTAAAGGTGATTCACCCCTCCACTTT
cdr3_aa: CASSLVGFKGDSPLHF

clone_size: many
j_call: TRBJ2-1
d_call: TRBD2
v_call: TRBV20-1
cdr3_nt: TGCAGTGCTAGTGCCCCTAGCGGGCTCCCTGAGCAGTTCTTC
cdr3_aa: CSASAPSGLPEQFF

clone_size: .
j_call: TRBJ1-5
d_call: .
v_call: TRBV6-5
cdr3_nt: TGTGCCAGCAGTTACTCGTTTAGGAACGATCAGCCCCAGCATTTT
cdr3_aa: CASSYSFRNDQPQHF

clone_size: few
j_call: TRBJ2-5
d_call: TRBD2
v_call: TRBV7-9
cdr3_nt: TGTGCCAGCAGCTTTATCGAGCGGGAGTCCGAAGAGACCCAGTACTTC
cdr3_aa: CASSFIERESEETQYF

clone_size: few
j_call: TRBJ2-7
d_call: TRBD1
v_call: TRBV5-4
cdr3_nt: TGTGCCAGCAGTCTTCTCCAGGGGGCTACCTACGAGCAGTACTTC
cdr3_aa: CASSLLQGATYEQYF

clone_size: .
j_call: TRBJ2-3
d_call: TRBD2
v_call: TRBV7-2
cdr3_nt: TGTGCCAGCAGCTCCCGGGGGCTAGCGGGAGGGCTCACAGATACGCAGTATTTT
cdr3_aa: CASSSRGLAGGLTDTQYF

clone_size: .
j_call: TRBJ1-5
d_call: TRBD1
v_call: TRBV5-6
cdr3_nt: TGTGCCAGCAGCAGCCGGACAGGGGTCATTATTAATCAGCCCCAGCATTTT
cdr3_aa: CASSSRTGVIINQPQHF

clone_size: .
j_call: TRBJ2-7
d_call: .
v_call: TRBV6-5
cdr3_nt: TGTGCCAGCCGGGACCCGAACTACGAGCAGTACTTC
cdr3_aa: CASRDPNYEQYF

clone_size: few
j_call: TRBJ1-2
d_call: .
v_call: TRBV28
cdr3_nt: TGTGCCAGCAGTTTTCAGGTCTATGGCTACACCTTC
cdr3_aa: CASSFQVYGYTF

clone_size: many
j_call: TRBJ1-2
d_call: .
v_call: TRBV5-4
cdr3_nt: TGTGCCGGGAGGGGAGATAACTATGGCTACACCTTC
cdr3_aa: CAGRGDNYGYTF

clone_size: .
j_call: TRBJ1-1
d_call: .
v_call: TRBV12-3/TRBV12-4
cdr3_nt: TGTGCCAGCAGTTTACGGCAGCCGAACACTGAAGCTTTCTTT
cdr3_aa: CASSLRQPNTEAFF

clone_size: many
j_call: TRBJ2-7
d_call: .
v_call: TRBV7-9
cdr3_nt: TGTGCCAGCAGCACCCCGGGTCGACCCTACGAGCAGTACTTC
cdr3_aa: CASSTPGRPYEQYF

clone_size: few
j_call: TRBJ2-6
d_call: .
v_call: TRBV10-2
cdr3_nt: TGCGCCAGCAGTGAGTCAAGAGGACCGAACTCTGGGGCCAACGTCCTGACTTTC
cdr3_aa: CASSESRGPNSGANVLTF

clone_size: few
j_call: TRBJ1-1
d_call: TRBD1
v_call: TRBV4-1
cdr3_nt: TGCGCCAGCAGCCAACATGGGACAGCCAGAATTGAAGCTTTCTTT
cdr3_aa: CASSQHGTARIEAFF

clone_size: few
j_call: TRBJ1-5
d_call: .
v_call: TRBV20-1
cdr3_nt: TGCAGTGCTAGAGATCCCCTGGGAAATCAGCCCCAGCATTTT
cdr3_aa: CSARDPLGNQPQHF

clone_size: .
j_call: TRBJ2-7
d_call: .
v_call: TRBV9
cdr3_nt: TGTGCCAGCAGCCCTAGGGGTGCCTCTTCCTACGAGCAGTACTTC
cdr3_aa: CASSPRGASSYEQYF

clone_size: .
j_call: TRBJ1-1
d_call: TRBD1
v_call: TRBV14
cdr3_nt: TGTGCCAGCATGGACAGGGGAAATACTGAAGCTTTCTTT
cdr3_aa: CASMDRGNTEAFF

clone_size: few
j_call: TRBJ2-1
d_call: .
v_call: TRBV2
cdr3_nt: TGTGCCAGCCCGAAGGCACCCAGACCCCCCAATGAGCAGTTCTTC
cdr3_aa: CASPKAPRPPNEQFF

clone_size: few
j_call: TRBJ2-6
d_call: .
v_call: TRBV24-1
cdr3_nt: TGTGCCACCAGTGATCCCGACCGCCAAGGGATCGCGGGGGCCAACGTCCTGACTTTC
cdr3_aa: CATSDPDRQGIAGANVLTF

clone_size: .
j_call: TRBJ1-2
d_call: .
v_call: TRBV9
cdr3_nt: TGTGCCAGCAGCGTAGCTGGACAGAGCTATGGCTACACCTTC
cdr3_aa: CASSVAGQSYGYTF

clone_size: .
j_call: TRBJ2-3
d_call: .
v_call: TRBV29-1
cdr3_nt: TGCAGCGTTGAAAAGCGGGCCCGCACAGATACGCAGTATTTT
cdr3_aa: CSVEKRARTDTQYF

clone_size: few
j_call: TRBJ2-2
d_call: TRBD1
v_call: TRBV29-1
cdr3_nt: TGCAGCGTTGATGAGACAGGGGGAACCGGGGAGCTGTTTTTT
cdr3_aa: CSVDETGGTGELFF

clone_size: many
j_call: TRBJ1-2
d_call: .
v_call: TRBV7-9
cdr3_nt: TGTGCCAGCAGCTCAACCCTTTCTTCAAGTTCCCTCTATGGCTACACCTTC
cdr3_aa: CASSSTLSSSSLYGYTF

clone_size: few
j_call: TRBJ2-6
d_call: .
v_call: TRBV7-6
cdr3_nt: TGTGCCAGCAGCTTAGAGGCGGGCAACTCTGGGGCCAACGTCCTGACTTTC
cdr3_aa: CASSLEAGNSGANVLTF

clone_size: few
j_call: TRBJ2-7
d_call: TRBD2
v_call: TRBV20-1
cdr3_nt: TGCAGTGCTAGAGAGCTAGCGGGAACCCTCGAGCAGTACTTC
cdr3_aa: CSARELAGTLEQYF

clone_size: .
j_call: TRBJ2-1
d_call: TRBD2
v_call: TRBV12-3/TRBV12-4
cdr3_nt: TGTGCCAGCAGGGTAAGCGGGAGGGCCTACAATGAGCAGTTCTTC
cdr3_aa: CASRVSGRAYNEQFF

clone_size: .
j_call: TRBJ2-1
d_call: .
v_call: TRBV9
cdr3_nt: TGTGCCGGGGGGCGGTACAATGAGCAGTTCTTC
cdr3_aa: CAGGRYNEQFF

clone_size: many
j_call: TRBJ1-2
d_call: TRBD1
v_call: TRBV25-1
cdr3_nt: TGTGCCAGCAGTGGGCCTCTGCAGGGGGCTAACTATGGCTACACCTTC
cdr3_aa: CASSGPLQGANYGYTF